This TCR beta chain is drawn from a study of T cells in tuberculosis. Study details: In South Africa, adults with active tuberculosis were compared with IGRA-negative and latently infected IGRA-positive adolescents.

Looked up from germline, CDR1 is SGHNT and CDR2 is YENEEA. V lost 5 bases, J lost 7 bases, and 7 bases stayed unmatched. The CDR3 has 14 amino acids. Libraries were prepared by immunoSEQ multiplex PCR; TCRdb keeps only in-frame clonotypes and omits some of them. Of 33,000 or so clones in the sample, roughly 92% were seen once. V and J are TRBV11-3 and TRBJ2-1, with 8 positions matching TRBD1. This clonotype was sampled from a donor aged 10-29 years with latent tuberculosis or without tuberculosis infection. The sample comprised PBMCs. In DNA, the CDR3 is TGTGCCAGCAGCGCGTACAACAGGGGGAATGAGCAGTTCTTC. Residues: CASSAYNRGNEQFF. Together with reference TRBV11-3 and TRBJ2-1, the CDR3 gives the full variable domain: EAGVVQSPRYKIIEKKQPVAFWCNPISGHNTLYWYLQNLGQGPELLIRYENEEAVDDSQLPKDRFSAERLKGVDSTLKIQPAELGDSAVYLCASSAYNRGNEQFFGPGTRLTVL.